The clone carrying this T cell receptor beta chain was seen repeatedly, ten times or more. The antigen is unknown. Being free of ophthalmopathy for 18 months of follow-up defined stable hyperthyroidism. Beta-chain TCR CDR3 regions were amplified from RNA transcripts. HTBI-primed RT-PCR formed the first round, and a multiplex PCR formed the second. TCRdb re-called the multiplex PCR reads with MiXCR, one entry per CDR3 protein. The profile shows 20,000 to 25,000 distinct CDR3 sequences, almost 50% of them singletons. The data are from a study of Graves' ophthalmopathy and Graves' hyperthyroidism. Study context: Peripheral blood sampling preceded any treatment and occurred at initial diagnosis.

Findings and caveats of the study: Blood contained most expanded thyroid clonotypes exceeding 0.001 frequency.

The CDR3 is 17 residues long. The V segment lost 0 bases and the J segment 2 bases; nucleotides outside the gene matches: 9. Germline V gene data show CDR1 as MGHRA and CDR2 as YSYEKL. The sample comprised peripheral blood. J is TRBJ2-7 and V is TRBV4-1; 8 bases agree with TRBD2. The receptor's source is an adult woman with stable Graves' hyperthyroidism. CDR3 sequence (DNA): TGCGCCAGCAGCCAAGATCTAATAAGCGGGAGACCCTACGAGCAGTACTTC. Translating gives CASSQDLISGRPYEQYF.